Below, 29 T cell receptor beta chains from the same sample are listed, as sequenced in a study of blood T cell repertoires in COVID-19. Assay: immunoSEQ multiplex PCR; the TCRdb copy retains only in-frame clones and omits some. Among roughly 170,000 clones listed, about 83% were seen once. Sequencing was done on a sample of peripheral blood. Every receptor here comes from a man aged 35-49 years who had recovered from COVID-19.

The chain has TRBV7-2 and TRBJ1-4; D perhaps matches TRBD1 (5 bases). The germline gives CDR1 SGHTA, CDR2 FQGNSA. V lost 3 bases to trimming and J lost 7 bases, with 15 bases between them. There are 15 residues in the CDR3. CDR3 DNA sequence: TGTGCCAGCAGCTTTTCGGGGGGAAATGTTGAAAAACTGTTTTTT. Its protein is CASSFSGGNVEKLFF.

This chain joins TRBV27 and TRBJ2-2, with D perhaps TRBD1 (5 bases). The CDR3 length is 12 residues. The germline gives CDR1 MNHEY, CDR2 SMNVEV (reference sequence). Deletions cut 6 bases from V and 5 bases from J, with 7 bases between. The CDR3 DNA follows: TGTGCCAGCAGCAGGGCGACCGGGGAGCTGTTTTTT. Translated: CASSRATGELFF.

The chain employs TRBV28 and TRBJ2-7, with 11 bases that match TRBD1. The germline CDR1 and CDR2 sequences are MDHEN and SYDVKM. The trim removed 8 bases at V and 2 bases at J, leaving 2 bases unmatched. This CDR3 contains 13 residues. The CDR3: CASRDRGTYEQYF. The CDR3 DNA sequence: TGTGCCAGCCGGGACAGGGGGACCTACGAGCAGTACTTC.

This clone has a handful of counts. The chain employs TRBV30 and TRBJ1-6; 7 bases align to TRBD1. The germline V gene has CDR1 GTSNPN and CDR2 SVGIG (reference sequence). The CDR3 is 13 amino acids. V shed 5 bases, J shed 5 bases, and the junction held 3 bases outside the gene matches. The CDR3 is CAWSGQHNSPLHF. The DNA of the CDR3 is TGTGCCTGGTCGGGACAGCATAATTCACCCCTCCACTTT.

This rearrangement joins TRBV7-9 to TRBJ2-1; 12 nucleotides match TRBD2. V lost 5 bases, J lost 8 bases, and 7 bases stayed unmatched. Germline V gives CDR1 SEHNR, CDR2 FQNEAQ (reference sequence). The CDR3 runs to 15 residues. As DNA, the CDR3 is TGTGCCAGCAGCCTGGGACTAGCGGGTTTAGATGAGCAGTTCTTC. Translation gives CASSLGLAGLDEQFF.

In this sample, this clone turned up a few times. This chain connects TRBV7-8 to TRBJ2-1; D may be TRBD2 (6 bases). CDR3 length equals 14 residues. The V end was cut by 1 base, the J end by 4 bases, with 8 bases between. Looked up from germline, CDR1 is SGHVS and CDR2 is FQNEAQ. The CDR3 bases are TGTGCCAGCAGCTTAGGGGCGGGATACAATGAGCAGTTCTTC. It encodes CASSLGAGYNEQFF.

This sequence joins TRBV9 and TRBJ2-7; the D gene is possibly TRBD1 (6 bases). Trimming removed 4 bases from V and 5 bases from J, with 19 bases in between. The germline V gene has CDR1 SGDLS and CDR2 YYNGEE. This CDR3 spans 15 amino acids. The CDR3 here is CASSPSGAGVDEQYF. As DNA, the CDR3 is TGTGCCAGCAGCCCCTCCGGGGCAGGGGTAGACGAGCAGTACTTC.

The V and J genes are TRBV20-1 and TRBJ2-3; maybe TRBD1 (6 bases). Trimming took off 3 bases at V and 8 bases at J, with 9 bases between the two ends. Germline V gives CDR1 DFQATT, CDR2 SNEGSKA (reference sequence). This CDR3 contains 11 residues. The CDR3 nucleotides are TGCAGTGCTAGCAAAGGGGGTACGCAGTATTTT. Its protein is CSASKGGTQYF.

The gene calls are TRBV4-1 and TRBJ1-5; D gene ambiguous. V was cut by 0 bases and J by 3 bases, with 6 bases left in between. Germline V gene sequence: CDR1 MGHRA, CDR2 YSYEKL. The CDR3 contains 14 residues. The CDR3 DNA follows: TGCGCCAGCAGCCAAGATCCAGTCAATCAGCCCCAGCATTTT. This encodes CASSQDPVNQPQHF.

The chain has TRBV6-2 or TRBV6-3 and TRBJ2-1; a possible D gene is TRBD2 (5 bases). V gave up 4 bases and J gave up 8 bases, with 18 bases separating them. CDR1 is MNHEY and CDR2 is SVGEGT in the germline V gene. The CDR3 is made up of 15 amino acids. CDR3 in DNA: TGTGCCAGCAGTTCCACCTACAGAGACTATCATGAGCAGTTCTTC. It yields the protein CASSSTYRDYHEQFF.

In this sample, this clone turned up once. This chain joins TRBV19 and TRBJ2-7; tentatively, D is TRBD2 (5 bases). Germline CDR1 reads LNHDA; CDR2 reads SQIVND (reference sequence). The V end lost 1 base, the J end lost 3 bases, and 7 bases lay between the germline ends. There are 13 residues in the CDR3. The CDR3 here is CASSIGTHYEQYF. CDR3 in DNA: TGTGCCAGTAGTATAGGGACTCACTACGAGCAGTACTTC.

The chain employs TRBV6-5 and TRBJ2-7; 7 bases are shared with TRBD1. Germline-derived CDR1 and CDR2 are MNHEY and SVGAGI. The trim removed 0 bases at V and 3 bases at J, leaving 8 bases unmatched. This CDR3 has 16 residues. CDR3 sequence (DNA): TGTGCCAGCAGTTACTCCGCCGGACAGGAGTACTACGAGCAGTACTTC. It encodes CASSYSAGQEYYEQYF.

The V gene is TRBV6-5, the J gene TRBJ1-5, with TRBD1 identical over 9 bases. The germline gives CDR1 MNHEY, CDR2 SVGAGI. The CDR3 has 13 residues. Germline trimming cut 5 bases from V and 6 bases from J; bases unmatched to any gene: 2. This chain's CDR3 is CASSLQGAQPQHF. The CDR3 region has the DNA TGTGCCAGCAGTCTACAGGGGGCTCAGCCCCAGCATTTT.

The chain is built from TRBV11-3 and TRBJ2-1, with no clear D. The V gene lost 1 base and the J gene lost 0 bases, with 7 bases spanning the gap. In germline, CDR1 is SGHNT, CDR2 YENEEA. This CDR3 comprises 15 residues. CDR3 nucleotide sequence: TGTGCCAGCAGCTTAGGCAAGAGCTCCTACAATGAGCAGTTCTTC. This gives the protein CASSLGKSSYNEQFF.

This sequence joins TRBV4-2 and TRBJ2-7; 8 bases line up with TRBD2. The ends lost 1 base at V and 4 bases at J; junction bases unmatched: 6. The CDR3 loop spans 15 amino acids. Germline V CDR1 and CDR2: LGHNA, YNFKEQ. CDR3 in amino acids: CASSQARGGDYEQYF. DNA of the CDR3: TGTGCCAGCAGCCAAGCACGGGGGGGGGATTACGAGCAGTACTTC.

V gene TRBV6-1 combines with J gene TRBJ1-5; D is perhaps TRBD1 (5 bases). Trimming took off 0 bases at V and 9 bases at J, with 12 bases between the two ends. Germline lookup yields CDR1 MNHNS and CDR2 SASEGT. CDR3 length: 14 amino acids. The CDR3 region has the DNA TGTGCCAGCAGTGAAGCGGCAGGGTGGCGGCCCCAGCATTTT. Its translation: CASSEAAGWRPQHF.

This clone was picked up a small number of times. The gene calls are TRBV4-3 and TRBJ2-1; D possibly corresponds to TRBD1 (5 bases). Germline assignment: CDR1 LGHNA and CDR2 YSLEER. This CDR3 comprises 17 residues. Trimming took off 0 bases at V and 0 bases at J, with 12 bases between the two ends. This chain's CDR3 is CASSQDPGPSSYNEQFF. As DNA, the CDR3 is TGCGCCAGCAGCCAAGATCCAGGGCCGAGCTCCTACAATGAGCAGTTCTTC.

CDR3 in amino acids: CASSLELAGNEKLFF. The CDR3, as DNA: TGTGCCAGCAGCTTAGAACTGGCAGGGAATGAAAAACTGTTTTTT. The chain has TRBV7-2 and TRBJ1-4, with TRBD1 as a possible D gene (5 bases). This CDR3 region has 15 residues. The germline V gene has CDR1 SGHTA and CDR2 FQGNSA. V was pared by 1 base and J by 5 bases, with 11 bases between.

In this sample, this clone turned up once. The V call is TRBV7-2, the J call TRBJ1-6; 10 bases map to TRBD1. J gave up 8 bases and V 5 bases, and 18 bases lay outside the gene matches. The CDR3 loop spans 19 amino acids. CDR1 and CDR2 from the germline V gene are SGHTA and FQGNSA. The CDR3 region has the DNA TGTGCCAGCAGCATAAGGGGACAGGGGATCGGGGCGTTCGATTCACCCCTCCACTTT. Encoded protein: CASSIRGQGIGAFDSPLHF.

The chain uses TRBV29-1 and TRBJ2-2; D is uncertain. The germline CDR1 and CDR2 sequences are SQVTM and ANQGSEA. The germline V and J ends were trimmed by 4 bases and 1 base, with 7 bases remaining between them. CDR3 length: 13 amino acids. The CDR3 is CSVAQRNTGELFF. DNA for the CDR3: TGCAGCGTTGCCCAGCGGAACACCGGGGAGCTGTTTTTT.

The rearrangement joins TRBV18 to TRBJ2-1; TRBD2 matches at 8 bases. Unmatched junction bases numbered 2, after V lost 0 bases and J lost 4 bases. In germline, CDR1 is KGHSH, CDR2 LQKENI. The CDR3 contains 15 residues. Here the CDR3 reads CASSPPAGDYNEQFF. The CDR3 nucleotides read TGTGCCAGCTCACCACCAGCGGGGGATTACAATGAGCAGTTCTTC.

This clone appeared a single time. The rearrangement links TRBV28 to TRBJ2-5, with 7 nucleotides matching TRBD2. Germline lookup yields CDR1 MDHEN and CDR2 SYDVKM. The CDR3 spans 14 residues. V trimming: 6 bases; J trimming: 7 bases; junction bases outside the gene matches: 11. The CDR3 sequence: CASSKTHGRWTQYF. DNA for the CDR3: TGTGCCAGCAGCAAAACCCACGGGAGGTGGACCCAGTACTTC.

V usage is TRBV5-5 and J usage is TRBJ2-5; 8 bases are shared with TRBD1. Unmatched junction bases numbered 1, after V lost 2 bases and J lost 1 base. The CDR3 has 14 amino acids. Germline lookup yields CDR1 SGHKS and CDR2 YYEKEE (reference sequence). The CDR3 sequence: CASSFGTGQETQYF. The DNA of the CDR3 is TGTGCCAGCAGCTTTGGGACAGGCCAAGAGACCCAGTACTTC. The full variable domain, with the rest looked up from reference TRBV5-5 and TRBJ2-5, is DAGVTQSPTHLIKTRGQQVTLRCSPISGHKSVSWYQQVLGQGPQFIFQYYEKEERGRGNFPDRFSARQFPNYSSELNVNALLLGDSALYLCASSFGTGQETQYFGPGTRLLVL.

The V gene is TRBV5-1, the J gene TRBJ1-1; D uncertain. CDR1 and CDR2 from the germline V gene are SGHRS and YFSETQ. CDR3 length: 14 residues. The V end was cut by 0 bases, the J end by 1 base, with 7 bases between. DNA for the CDR3: TGCGCCAGCAGCTTGGGCAGGTGGAACACTGAAGCTTTCTTT. This translates into CASSLGRWNTEAFF.

The V gene is TRBV28, the J gene TRBJ2-3; TRBD1 is a possible D gene (8 bases). The V and J ends lost 6 bases and 3 bases respectively, with 19 bases between them. The germline V gene encodes CDR1 MDHEN and CDR2 SYDVKM. CDR3 size: 16 residues. Here the CDR3 DNA reads TGTGCCAGCAGATCTGACAGGGGAGGGAGGACAGATACGCAGTATTTT. Translating gives CASRSDRGGRTDTQYF. Full variable domain (rest looked up from reference TRBV28 and TRBJ2-3): DVKVTQSSRYLVKRTGEKVFLECVQDMDHENMFWYRQDPGLGLRLIYFSYDVKMKEKGDIPEGYSVSREKKERFSLILESASTNQTSMYLCASRSDRGGRTDTQYFGPGTRLTVL.

The chain links TRBV3-1 (or the pseudogene TRBV3-2) to TRBJ2-1; 7 bases are a match to TRBD2. This CDR3 is 15 amino acids long. V was pared by 0 bases and J by 8 bases, with 7 bases of the junction left unmatched. Germline-derived CDR1 and CDR2 are LGHDT and YNNKEL (reference sequence). CDR3 amino acids: CASSQDLGLTYEQFF. The CDR3 DNA is TGTGCCAGCAGCCAAGATCTGGGACTAACCTATGAGCAGTTCTTC.

This rearrangement joins TRBV7-3 to TRBJ2-7; the D gene is possibly TRBD2 (5 bases). The ends were cut back, 3 bases at V and 8 bases at J, with 8 bases in the middle. The CDR3 is 11 amino acids. Germline loops: CDR1 SGHTA, CDR2 FQGTGA. The CDR3: CASSFGEKQYF. The CDR3 DNA reads TGTGCCAGCAGCTTTGGGGAGAAGCAGTACTTC.

A single count supports this clone. V gene TRBV27 combines with J gene TRBJ2-7, with TRBD1 as a possible D gene (6 bases). V was cut by 2 bases and J by 6 bases, with 14 bases left in between. Germline CDR1 and CDR2: MNHEY and SMNVEV (reference sequence). This CDR3 has 14 amino acids. The CDR3 here is CASSLGRGTVEQYF. In nucleotides, the CDR3 is TGTGCCAGCAGTTTAGGCAGGGGTACAGTCGAGCAGTACTTC.

Here the CDR3 DNA reads TGTGCCAGCATTACGGGTCGAATAGCCGAAGCTTTCTTT. It encodes CASITGRIAEAFF. J is TRBJ1-1 and V is TRBV5-8; D remains unclear. With 6 bases removed from V and 8 bases from J, the gap between germline ends came to 17 bases. The CDR3 is 13 residues long. The germline V gene has CDR1 SGHTS and CDR2 YDEGEE.